These T cell receptor beta chains were read from a single sample in a study of lung T cells in sarcoidosis with Löfgren's syndrome. TCRdb used MiXCR to reprocess the reads, holding one entry per CDR3 protein. The sample holds some 19,000 distinct CDR3 sequences, 20% to 25% seen once. Sequencing was performed on CD4+ T cells from bronchoalveolar lavage. These receptors originate from a human donor with sarcoidosis (Löfgren's syndrome or another form), or a control subject (not recorded which). Each CDR3 is given with its conserved first and last residue. A D gene is named only where the DNA matches it firmly. The size entry is marked missing in some rows and otherwise reads once, few, many or a size class.

TGTGCCAGCACGCCGACGGGAGCCTACGAGCAGTACTTC,CASTPTGAYEQYF,medium-sized,TRBV6-1,TRBJ2-7,.
TGCGCCAGCAGCCTGCTAGCGGGAGCCCCCGAGCAGTACTTC,CASSLLAGAPEQYF,many,TRBV5-1,TRBJ2-7,TRBD2
TGCAGTGCTAGCCGCCGGGGAGGGACCAGCACAGATACGCAGTATTTT,CSASRRGGTSTDTQYF,many,TRBV20-1,TRBJ2-3,TRBD2
TGTGCCAGCAGCTTACGCGGGGCGACTTACGAGCAGTACTTC,CASSLRGATYEQYF,many,TRBV7-3,TRBJ2-7,.
TGTGCCAGCAGTTTAAGGGGGAACTATGACTACACCTTC,CASSLRGNYDYTF,once,TRBV12-3/TRBV12-4,TRBJ1-2,.
TGTGCCAGCAGTGTAGGGACAGGAGGAACAGATACGCAGTATTTT,CASSVGTGGTDTQYF,many,TRBV2,TRBJ2-3,TRBD1
TGCAGCGTTGAACCTGAACAGCAAGAGACCCAGTACTTC,CSVEPEQQETQYF,.,TRBV29-1,TRBJ2-5,.
TGTGCCAGCAGCTTCCGAGCGGGAGTGGAAGAGACCCAGTACTTC,CASSFRAGVEETQYF,few,TRBV11-1,TRBJ2-5,TRBD2
TGCAGCGTTGGGACTAGCGGTCGGGAGACCCAGTACTTC,CSVGTSGRETQYF,few,TRBV29-1,TRBJ2-5,TRBD2
TGTGCCAGTAATCTGCAGGGGGGCTCCTACAATGAGCAGTTCTTC,CASNLQGGSYNEQFF,many,TRBV19,TRBJ2-1,.
TGCAGTGCCCAAGGGCGGGGGGGCTTCACAGATACGCAGTATTTT,CSAQGRGGFTDTQYF,medium-sized,TRBV20-1,TRBJ2-3,TRBD2
TGCAGCGTTGAAGAAAGTAGCGGGAAGTACAATGAGCAGTTCTTC,CSVEESSGKYNEQFF,.,TRBV29-1,TRBJ2-1,TRBD2
TGTGCCACCAGTGAGTATGGGACTCCGGAGACCCAGTACTTC,CATSEYGTPETQYF,many,TRBV24-1,TRBJ2-5,.
TGTGCCAGCAGCCCATTGCCTCGCGAGGATTCACCCCTCCACTTT,CASSPLPREDSPLHF,.,TRBV9,TRBJ1-6,.
TGTGCCAGTAGTATACCCGCAGATACGCAGTATTTT,CASSIPADTQYF,many,TRBV19,TRBJ2-3,.
TGTGCCAGCTCCTGGACAGGGGCGGGGGATACGCAGTATTTT,CASSWTGAGDTQYF,medium-sized,TRBV25-1,TRBJ2-3,TRBD1
TGTGCCTCGGGACAGATGAACACTGAAGCTTTCTTT,CASGQMNTEAFF,medium-sized,TRBV6-1,TRBJ1-1,TRBD1